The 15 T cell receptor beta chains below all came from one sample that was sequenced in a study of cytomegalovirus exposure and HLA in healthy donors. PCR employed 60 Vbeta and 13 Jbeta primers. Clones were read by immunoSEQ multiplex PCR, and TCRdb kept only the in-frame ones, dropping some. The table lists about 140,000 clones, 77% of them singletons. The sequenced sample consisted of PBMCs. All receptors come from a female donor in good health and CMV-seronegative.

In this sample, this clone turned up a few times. CDR3 in DNA: TGTGCCAGCAGCGTAGATTCAGACAATCAGCCCCAGCATTTT. Translated: CASSVDSDNQPQHF. This chain uses TRBV9 with TRBJ1-5; D remains unclear. Germline CDR1 reads SGDLS; CDR2 reads YYNGEE. Trimming stripped 0 bases from V and 3 bases from J, with 7 bases between. This CDR3 contains 14 residues.

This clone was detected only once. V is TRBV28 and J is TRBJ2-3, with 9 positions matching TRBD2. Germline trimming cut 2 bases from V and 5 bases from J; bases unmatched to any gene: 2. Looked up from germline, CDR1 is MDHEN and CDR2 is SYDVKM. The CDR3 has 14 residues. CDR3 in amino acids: CASSLAGGVDTQYF. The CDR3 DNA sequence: TGTGCCAGCAGTTTAGCGGGAGGGGTAGATACGCAGTATTTT.

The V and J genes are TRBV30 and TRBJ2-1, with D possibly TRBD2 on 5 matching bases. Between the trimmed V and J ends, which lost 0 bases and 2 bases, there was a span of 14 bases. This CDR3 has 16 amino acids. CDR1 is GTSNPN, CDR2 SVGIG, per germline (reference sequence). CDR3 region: CAWSVILTGTYNEQFF. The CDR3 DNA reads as TGTGCCTGGAGTGTGATTTTGACGGGAACCTACAATGAGCAGTTCTTC.

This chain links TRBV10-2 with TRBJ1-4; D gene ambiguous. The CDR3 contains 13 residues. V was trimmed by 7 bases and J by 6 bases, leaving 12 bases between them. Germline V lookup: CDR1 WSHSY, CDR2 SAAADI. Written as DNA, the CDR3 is TGCGCCAGCACAATCCAGGCACATGAAAAACTGTTTTTT. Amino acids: CASTIQAHEKLFF.

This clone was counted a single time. Written as DNA, the CDR3 is TGTGCCAGTAGTCCTCAAATTGGACAGGGTCGTCATCAGCCCCAGCATTTT. Translated, it gives CASSPQIGQGRHQPQHF. This sequence joins TRBV19 and TRBJ1-5; TRBD1 agrees at 8 bases. Germline lookup yields CDR1 LNHDA and CDR2 SQIVND (reference sequence). The CDR3 contains 17 residues. V shed 5 bases, J shed 5 bases, and the junction held 14 bases outside the gene matches.

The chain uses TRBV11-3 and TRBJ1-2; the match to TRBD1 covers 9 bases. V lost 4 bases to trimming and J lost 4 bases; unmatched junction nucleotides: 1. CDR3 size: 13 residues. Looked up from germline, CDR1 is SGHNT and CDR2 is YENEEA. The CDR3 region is CASSSDRGYGYTF. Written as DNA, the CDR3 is TGTGCCAGCAGCTCGGACAGGGGCTATGGCTACACCTTC.

CDR3 coding DNA: TGTGCCAGCAGCCTAACAAGGGACAGGCAGTTCTTC. As protein: CASSLTRDRQFF. V gene TRBV14 combines with J gene TRBJ2-1; 7 nucleotides line up with TRBD1. The germline gives CDR1 SGHDN, CDR2 FVKESK. The CDR3 has 12 amino acids. With V trimmed by 4 bases and J by 12 bases, 6 bases remained unmatched.

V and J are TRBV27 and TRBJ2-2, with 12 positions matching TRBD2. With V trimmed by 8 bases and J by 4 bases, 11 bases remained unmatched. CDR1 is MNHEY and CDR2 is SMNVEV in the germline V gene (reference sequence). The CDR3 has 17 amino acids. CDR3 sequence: CASGPGLAGKSTGELFF. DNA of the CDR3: TGTGCCAGCGGGCCGGGACTAGCGGGTAAATCCACCGGGGAGCTGTTTTTT.

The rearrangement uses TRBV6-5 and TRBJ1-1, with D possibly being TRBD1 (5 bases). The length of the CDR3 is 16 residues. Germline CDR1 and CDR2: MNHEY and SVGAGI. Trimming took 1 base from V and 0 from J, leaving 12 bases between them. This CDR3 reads CASSYYRAGMNTEAFF. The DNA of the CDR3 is TGTGCCAGCAGTTACTACCGGGCAGGGATGAACACTGAAGCTTTCTTT.

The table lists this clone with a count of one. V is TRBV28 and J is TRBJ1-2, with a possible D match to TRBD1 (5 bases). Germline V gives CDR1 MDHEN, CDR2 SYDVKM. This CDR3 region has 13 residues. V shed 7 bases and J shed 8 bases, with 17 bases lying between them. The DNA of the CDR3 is TGTGCCAGCACCAGGGAGGGGACGTTGGGCTACACCTTC. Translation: CASTREGTLGYTF.

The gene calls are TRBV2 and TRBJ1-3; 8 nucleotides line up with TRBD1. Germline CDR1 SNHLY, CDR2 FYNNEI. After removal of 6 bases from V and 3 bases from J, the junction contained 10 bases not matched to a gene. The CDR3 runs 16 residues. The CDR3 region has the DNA TGTGCCAGCAGCCACGCGGACAGGGCTGGTGGAAACACCATATATTTT. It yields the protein CASSHADRAGGNTIYF.

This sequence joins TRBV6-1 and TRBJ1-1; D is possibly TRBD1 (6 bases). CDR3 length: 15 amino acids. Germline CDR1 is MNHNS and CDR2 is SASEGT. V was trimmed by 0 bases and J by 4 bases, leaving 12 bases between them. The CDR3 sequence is CASSEAPGQFTEAFF. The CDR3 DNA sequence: TGTGCCAGCAGTGAAGCGCCCGGACAGTTCACTGAAGCTTTCTTT.

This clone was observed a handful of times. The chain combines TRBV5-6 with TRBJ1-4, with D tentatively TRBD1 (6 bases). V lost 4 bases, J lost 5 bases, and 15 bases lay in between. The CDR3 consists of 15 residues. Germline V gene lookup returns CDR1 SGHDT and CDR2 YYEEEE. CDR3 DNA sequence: TGTGCCAGCAGCCCCACACTTGACAGGAATGAAAAACTGTTTTTT. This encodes CASSPTLDRNEKLFF.

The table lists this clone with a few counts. DNA for the CDR3: TGTGCCAGTCGAAAGTCAGGGGTCCCAGATACGCAGTATTTT. Protein: CASRKSGVPDTQYF. The V and J genes are TRBV19 and TRBJ2-3, with D perhaps matching TRBD1 (6 bases). The CDR3 length is 14 residues. The ends were cut back, 8 bases at V and 4 bases at J, with 16 bases in the middle. Germline V gene sequence: CDR1 LNHDA, CDR2 SQIVND (reference sequence).

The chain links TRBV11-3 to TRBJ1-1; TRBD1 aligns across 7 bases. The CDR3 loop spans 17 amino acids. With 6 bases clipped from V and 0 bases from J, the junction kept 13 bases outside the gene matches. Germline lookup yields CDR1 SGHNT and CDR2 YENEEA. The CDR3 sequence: CASRQLGQVRLNTEAFF. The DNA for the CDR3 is TGTGCCAGCAGACAATTAGGACAGGTTAGGCTGAACACTGAAGCTTTCTTT.